This TCR beta chain was sequenced for a study of human T cells and chemical hapten exposure. This clonotype has only a few counts. TCRdb analysed the RACE reads with MiXCR anew, one entry per CDR3 protein. The sample yields about 180,000 distinct CDR3 sequences, under 35% seen once. Germline V gene data show CDR1 as DFQATT and CDR2 as SNEGSKA (reference sequence). This CDR3 contains 16 residues. V was pared by 2 bases and J by 2 bases, with 16 bases between. Time point in this sample: pre-sensitization, week 0. As to treatment: therapeutic diphenylcyclopropenone sensitization with weekly scalp DPC. This receptor was taken from a woman in her twenties or thirties with alopecia areata. Some clones in this sample may be carry-over from other donors' samples. The chain employs TRBV20-1 and TRBJ1-5, with D maybe TRBD1 (5 bases). The sequences come from whole blood, collected in connection with sensitization to the hapten diphenylcyclopropenone (DPC). CDR3 nucleotide sequence: TGCAGTGCTAGAATGGACATCTCAAGGGGCAATCAGCCCCAGCATTTT. This encodes CSARMDISRGNQPQHF.